This entry lists 24 T cell receptor beta chains sequenced from one sample in a study of blood T cells in healthy people across ages. The authors ran a second PCR of 7 to 11 cycles using a sample-barcoded 5' primer and a J-beta primer mix. Each CDR3 protein gets one entry after TCRdb re-called the 5' RACE reads with MiXCR. The table lists 1,300,000 or so distinct CDR3 sequences, roughly 64% of them singletons. Source material: blood. Receptor source: a man between 18 and 35 years old in good health.

The V call is TRBV21-1, the J call TRBJ1-5; the D segment call TRBD1 is taken from the table without a DNA check. TRBV21-1 counts as a pseudogene. The CDR3 is made up of 17 amino acids. CDR3 sequence (DNA): TGTGCCAGCAGCAAAGAAGTAGGGACAGCTAGCAATCAGCCCCAGCATTTT. Translation: CASSKEVGTASNQPQHF.

This clonotype appeared once. The chain couples TRBV27 to TRBJ2-3, with D possibly being TRBD2 (6 bases). The CDR3 is 15 amino acids. Trimming removed 0 bases from V and 5 bases from J, with 12 bases in between. Germline CDR1 MNHEY, CDR2 SMNVEV (reference sequence). CDR3 loop: CASSLSAGSGDTQYF. DNA for the CDR3: TGTGCCAGCAGTTTATCGGCGGGATCGGGAGATACGCAGTATTTT.

V and J are TRBV29-1 and TRBJ2-5; D is undetermined. The CDR3 totals 12 residues. CDR1 is SQVTM, CDR2 ANQGSEA, per germline. The V and J ends lost 3 bases and 2 bases respectively, with 7 bases between them. The CDR3 loop is CSVDSLQETQYF. DNA for the CDR3: TGCAGCGTTGACAGTCTGCAAGAGACCCAGTACTTC. The full variable domain, rest sourced from reference TRBV29-1 and TRBJ2-5, is SAVISQKPSRDICQRGTSLTIQCQVDSQVTMMFWYRQQPGQSLTLIATANQGSEATYESGFVIDKFPISRPNLTFSTLTVSNMSPEDSSIYLCSVDSLQETQYFGPGTRLLVL.

V and J are TRBV7-2 and TRBJ2-5; possibly TRBD1 or TRBD2 for D (6 bases each). V was cut by 1 base and J by 4 bases, with 13 bases left in between. CDR3 length: 15 residues. CDR1 is SGHTA, CDR2 FQGNSA, per germline. The CDR3: CASSLGGAVVETQYF. The CDR3 nucleotides read TGTGCCAGCAGCTTAGGGGGGGCAGTCGTAGAGACCCAGTACTTC.

This clonotype has a handful of counts. The rearrangement joins TRBV29-1 to TRBJ2-4; D may be TRBD2 (6 bases). Judging by the DNA end, TRBJ2-7 fits better; the J call may be wrong. The CDR3 is 14 amino acids. CDR1 is SQVTM and CDR2 is ANQGSEA in the germline V gene. The CDR3 loop reads CSVERAGSGDEQYF. The CDR3, as DNA: TGCAGCGTTGAAAGGGCGGGATCAGGCGACGAGCAGTACTTC.

The chain recombines TRBV6-5 with TRBJ2-5; tentative D call: TRBD2 (7 bases). Trimming removed 6 bases at V and 3 bases at J, with 14 bases between. Germline-derived CDR1 and CDR2 are MNHEY and SVGAGI. This CDR3 has 14 amino acids. As DNA, the CDR3 is TGTGCCAGCAGCCCCCGGGGGGACAAAGAGACCCAGTACTTC. Its protein product is CASSPRGDKETQYF.

The CDR3 loop is CASSIVQLSTNEKLFF. Here the CDR3 DNA reads TGTGCCAGTAGTATAGTACAGCTCTCAACTAATGAAAAACTGTTTTTT. J is TRBJ1-4 and V is TRBV19; D remains ambiguous. CDR3 length equals 16 residues. Trimming took off 1 base at V and 0 bases at J, with 9 bases between the two ends. Germline loops: CDR1 LNHDA, CDR2 SQIVND (reference sequence).

This clonotype was counted a single time. The chain couples TRBV21-1 to TRBJ1-5; TRBD1, the table's D call, was not compared with the DNA. TRBV21-1 is noted as a pseudogene. The CDR3 contains 18 residues. This CDR3 is CATSLCRGHRPSNQPQHF. The CDR3 DNA sequence: TGTGCCACCTCTCTGTGCAGGGGGCACCGACCGAGCAATCAGCCCCAGCATTTT.

The rearrangement links TRBV4-3 to TRBJ1-2; D call uncertain. The germline V and J ends were trimmed by 0 bases and 3 bases, with 11 bases remaining between them. The germline V gene encodes CDR1 LGHNA and CDR2 YSLEER. The CDR3 length is 15 residues. In nucleotides, the CDR3 is TGCGCCAGCAGCCAAGAATTCGAGGGTTACTATGGCTACACCTTC. Translated: CASSQEFEGYYGYTF.

This clonotype has only a few counts. The CDR3 loop is CSAPRFGQETQYF. CDR3 nucleotide sequence: TGCAGTGCTCCTCGGTTTGGCCAAGAGACCCAGTACTTC. The chain links TRBV20-1 to TRBJ2-5; no firm D call. CDR1 is DFQATT and CDR2 is SNEGSKA in the germline V gene (reference sequence). Trimming removed 5 bases from V and 1 base from J, with 11 bases in between. The CDR3 covers 13 residues.

The CDR3 here is CASSNPGQGYYEQYF. In DNA, the CDR3 is TGTGCCAGCAGTAACCCGGGACAGGGATATTACGAGCAGTACTTC. This chain joins TRBV27 and TRBJ2-5, with 9 bases that match TRBD1. The last part of the DNA fits TRBJ2-7 better; the J call may be wrong. CDR1 MNHEY and CDR2 SMNVEV come from the germline V gene (reference sequence). This CDR3 has 15 amino acids.

J is TRBJ1-5 and V is TRBV12-3 or TRBV12-4; 9 bases are a match to TRBD1. V trimming: 5 bases; J trimming: 6 bases; junction bases outside the gene matches: 5. The CDR3 sequence is 14 residues long. The CDR3 reads CASSRHRGLQPQHF. For the CDR3, the DNA is TGTGCCAGCAGTCGACACAGGGGGCTTCAGCCCCAGCATTTT.

The rearrangement links TRBV4-3 to TRBJ1-2; no clear D. This CDR3 has 17 residues. Germline V gene sequence: CDR1 LGHNA, CDR2 YSLEER. V shed 1 base and J shed 5 bases, with 20 bases lying between them. The CDR3, as DNA: TGCGCCAGCAGCCAAGTGCTAGGGCAGAATTCTGGGTATGGCTACACCTTC. This sequence encodes CASSQVLGQNSGYGYTF.

V usage is TRBV27 and J usage is TRBJ2-4; no firm D call. The DNA end is a closer match to TRBJ2-7, so the J assignment may be wrong. The CDR3 covers 14 residues. The germline CDR1 and CDR2 sequences are MNHEY and SMNVEV (reference sequence). The CDR3, as DNA: TGTGCCAGCAGTTTAGAGCCAGAATGGTACGAGCAGTACTTC. Translated, it gives CASSLEPEWYEQYF.

The genes are TRBV20-1 and TRBJ2-5, with TRBD2 matching over 13 bases. CDR1 DFQATT and CDR2 SNEGSKA come from the germline V gene (reference sequence). Germline trimming cut 5 bases from V and 4 bases from J; bases unmatched to any gene: 10. CDR3 length: 16 residues. The CDR3: CSAPGTSGATRETQYF. The CDR3, as DNA: TGCAGTGCTCCAGGGACTAGCGGGGCCACACGAGAGACCCAGTACTTC.

This clonotype has a handful of counts. V and J are TRBV12-3 or TRBV12-4 and TRBJ2-4; the match to TRBD2 covers 7 bases. The junction had 10 bases not matched to a gene; V was cut back by 7 bases and J by 7 bases. The CDR3 loop spans 14 amino acids. Written as DNA, the CDR3 is TGTGCCAGCAATTACGGGGGGATTGGGAACATTCAGTACTTC. Protein: CASNYGGIGNIQYF.

CDR3: CASSYGAGGLEQFF. CDR3 bases: TGTGCCAGCAGTTACGGTGCGGGAGGGCTTGAGCAGTTCTTC. This chain joins TRBV6-4 and TRBJ2-1, with 9 bases that match TRBD2. Germline V CDR1 and CDR2: MRHNA, SNTAGT. Unmatched junction bases numbered 8, after V lost 5 bases and J lost 9 bases. The length of the CDR3 is 14 residues.

This clonotype appeared a few times. The V and J genes are TRBV27 and TRBJ2-3; the match to TRBD1 covers 9 bases. V was pared by 4 bases and J by 8 bases, with 10 bases of the junction left unmatched. Germline CDR1 is MNHEY and CDR2 is SMNVEV (reference sequence). The CDR3 spans 15 residues. This CDR3 is CASSSLQGALSTQYF. The CDR3 DNA reads TGTGCCAGCAGTTCCCTACAGGGGGCCCTTTCTACGCAGTATTTT.

About this clonotype itself: A junction boundary mismatches the germline segment, possibly from a read error. The CDR3 DNA follows: TGTGCCAGCAGCGTAGCGGCAGCCAAAAACATTCAGTACTTC. This translates into CASSVAAAKNIQYF. The chain combines TRBV7-2 with TRBJ2-4, with a tentative D call TRBD2 (6 bases). The germline CDR1 and CDR2 sequences are SGHTA and FQGNSA. The CDR3 covers 14 residues.

This clonotype has a count of ten or more. The junction shows a germline mismatch at one end, possibly a read error. The genes are TRBV7-9 and TRBJ1-1; the D gene is possibly TRBD1 (5 bases). Looked up from germline, CDR1 is SEHNR and CDR2 is FQNEAQ (reference sequence). The CDR3 length is 12 residues. The CDR3 DNA follows: TGTGCCAGCAGTTTAGGGGCAACCGAAGCTTTCTTT. This translates into CASSLGATEAFF.

The V and J genes are TRBV7-2 and TRBJ2-1; 9 nucleotides align to TRBD1. The germline V gene encodes CDR1 SGHTA and CDR2 FQGNSA. This CDR3 has 16 amino acids. V lost 5 bases and J lost 3; bases outside the gene matches: 8. This CDR3 is CASSLFPGQGYNEQFF. The CDR3 DNA reads TGTGCCAGCAGCCTCTTTCCGGGACAGGGCTACAATGAGCAGTTCTTC. The whole variable domain, remainder taken from reference TRBV7-2 and TRBJ2-1, is GAGVSQSPSNKVTEKGKDVELRCDPISGHTALYWYRQSLGQGLEFLIYFQGNSAPDKSGLPSDRFSAERTGGSVSTLTIQRTQQEDSAVYLCASSLFPGQGYNEQFFGPGTRLTVL.

This clonotype turned up a few times. The chain has TRBV2 and TRBJ2-3; TRBD2 agrees at 13 bases. The CDR3 extends over 15 amino acids. From germline, CDR1 is SNHLY and CDR2 FYNNEI. Trimming cost V 3 bases and J 10 bases; bases outside gene matches: 7. CDR3 protein: CASSEHWTSGGSQYF. The CDR3 nucleotides read TGTGCCAGCAGTGAGCACTGGACTAGCGGGGGATCGCAGTATTTT.

The chain uses TRBV3-1 and TRBJ2-1; D is uncertain. V dropped 1 base and J dropped 10 bases, with 11 bases sitting between them. The CDR3 consists of 13 residues. CDR1 is LGHDT and CDR2 is YNNKEL in the germline V gene (reference sequence). CDR3 in amino acids: CASSQGLQREQFF. The CDR3 coding sequence is TGTGCCAGCAGCCAAGGGCTGCAGCGAGAGCAGTTCTTC.

V usage is TRBV10-3 and J usage is TRBJ2-6, with D perhaps matching TRBD2 (6 bases). The CDR3 has 16 amino acids. Trimming took off 4 bases at V and 5 bases at J, with 15 bases between the two ends. Germline V gene data show CDR1 as ENHRY and CDR2 as SYGVKD. CDR3: CAISVRWGDRANVLTF. DNA of the CDR3: TGTGCCATCAGTGTTAGGTGGGGGGATCGGGCCAACGTCCTGACTTTC.